The present TCR beta chain was sequenced within a study of T cell repertoires in aging, cancer and after chemotherapy. In the study overall: Six age groups, ranging from 30 or younger to 70 or older, included the donors.

About this clonotype: No antigen is known for it. A read error may produce the germline difference seen at one junction end.

The template was genomic DNA from peripheral blood, not RNA. Germline V CDR1 and CDR2: MNHNS, SASEGT. The CDR3 is 17 amino acids. Findings and caveats of the study: In healthy donors, age-related TCR diversity loss mainly reflected lost richness.

TRB rearrangements spanning V, D and J were amplified using mixed TRB-A/B primers. Using its own MiXCR run on the multiplex PCR reads, TCRdb lists one record per CDR3 protein. The table has fewer than 20,000 distinct CDR3 sequences, 45% to 50% seen once; the top ten hold more than 9%. This receptor was obtained from a human donor in good health. The rearrangement links TRBV6-1 to TRBJ2-5; 11 positions agree with TRBD2. The sample consisted of blood. The DNA of the CDR3 is TGTGCCAGCTGTGAAGCGTTTCAACTAGCGGGAGTGGAGACCCAGTACTTC. It translates to CASCEAFQLAGVETQYF.